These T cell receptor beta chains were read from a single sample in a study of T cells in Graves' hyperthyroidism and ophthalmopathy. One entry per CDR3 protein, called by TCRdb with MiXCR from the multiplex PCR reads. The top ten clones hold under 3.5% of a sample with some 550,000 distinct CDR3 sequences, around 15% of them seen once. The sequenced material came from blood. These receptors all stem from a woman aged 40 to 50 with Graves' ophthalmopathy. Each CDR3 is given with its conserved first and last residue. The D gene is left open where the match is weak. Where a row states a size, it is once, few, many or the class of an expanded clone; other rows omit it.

TGTGCCAGCAGCAGGGGGGACCCCACAGATACGCAGTATTTT CASSRGDPTDTQYF . 14 . TRBJ2-3 TRBV5-4
TGTGCCAGCAGTTTTCAACGACAGGGCAAGAACACTGAAGCTTTCTTT CASSFQRQGKNTEAFF . 16 TRBD1 TRBJ1-1 TRBV27
TGTGCCAGCAGTTTACAACAGGAGAACACTGAAGCTTTCTTT CASSLQQENTEAFF . 14 . TRBJ1-1 TRBV12-3/TRBV12-4
TGTGCCACCAGTGATGCGCGGGAGGGATATGGACAGCCCCAGCATTTT CATSDAREGYGQPQHF . 16 . TRBJ1-5 TRBV24-1
TGTGCCAGCAGTAGGCCGGGACAGGGGCCATCTAAGCACACCGGGGAGCTGTTTTTT CASSRPGQGPSKHTGELFF few 19 TRBD1 TRBJ2-2 TRBV7-8
TGTGCCAGCAGCCACGGACTAGGGGGCGAGCAGTACTTC CASSHGLGGEQYF many 13 . TRBJ2-7 TRBV4-2
TGTGCCAGCAGTGCCTACGTCGCCACCTATAATTCACCCCTCCACTTT CASSAYVATYNSPLHF many 16 . TRBJ1-6 TRBV2
TGTGCCAGCAGTGACTGGACCACAGATACGCAGTATTTT CASSDWTTDTQYF many 13 . TRBJ2-3 TRBV2
TGTGCCAGCAGACTAGCTGGGAGCAAGGGCTACACCTTC CASRLAGSKGYTF . 13 . TRBJ1-2 TRBV12-3/TRBV12-4
TGCGCCAGCAGCTTGGAACCCCCGAGTTCCTATGAGCAGTTCTTC CASSLEPPSSYEQFF many 15 . TRBJ2-1 TRBV5-1
TGTGCCAGCAGTTACGGGGGTGCCAAAAACATTCAGTACTTC CASSYGGAKNIQYF many 14 . TRBJ2-4 TRBV6-2/TRBV6-3
TGTGCCAGCACCCTAAGAGGGGGATCTTACAATGAGCAGTTCTTC CASTLRGGSYNEQFF many 15 . TRBJ2-1 TRBV27
TGTGCCAGCAGTTACGACAGCTCCTATAATTCACCCCTCCACTTT CASSYDSSYNSPLHF few 15 . TRBJ1-6 TRBV6-6
TGTGCCTCGAGCTTCCAATTGAATCAGCCCCAGCATTTT CASSFQLNQPQHF many 13 . TRBJ1-5 TRBV19
TGTGCCAGCAGCTTGAAAATTTCAACAGGAGACAATGAGCAGTTCTTC CASSLKISTGDNEQFF . 16 . TRBJ2-1 TRBV5-5
TGCGCCAGCAGCTCCCTGACTAGCGGGAACCCAGATACGCAGTATTTT CASSSLTSGNPDTQYF few 16 TRBD2 TRBJ2-3 TRBV4-1
TGTGCCACCAACAGAGACCGGGACAGTTCTTCCTACGAGCAGTACTTC CATNRDRDSSSYEQYF . 16 TRBD1 TRBJ2-7 TRBV15
TGTGCCAGCAGTGTCCCAGGGACCGCCCAAGAGACCCAGTACTTC CASSVPGTAQETQYF many 15 . TRBJ2-5 TRBV28
TGTGCCAGCAGTCGTTCTGCAGCGGGGGGGCCAACAGATACGCAGTATTTT CASSRSAAGGPTDTQYF few 17 TRBD2 TRBJ2-3 TRBV6-1
TGTGCCAGCAGTCCATCGGGGCAAGTTGAAGCTTTCTTT CASSPSGQVEAFF many 13 . TRBJ1-1 TRBV12-3/TRBV12-4
TGTGCCAGCAGCTTCGTTGGTGGCTCCTACGAGCAGTACTTC CASSFVGGSYEQYF . 14 . TRBJ2-7 TRBV7-8
TGCGCCAGCAGCTTCTACACCAGCGAAAATTCACCCCTCCACTTT CASSFYTSENSPLHF few 15 . TRBJ1-6 TRBV5-1
TGTGCCAGCAGTACGATGAGCGGGAGAGGGGGCGATGAGCAGTTCTTC CASSTMSGRGGDEQFF . 16 . TRBJ2-1 TRBV6-1
TGTGCCAGCAGTTACGAAACGGGAACCTACGAGCAGTACTTC CASSYETGTYEQYF many 14 . TRBJ2-7 TRBV6-2/TRBV6-3